The 15 T cell receptor beta chains reported below all come from one sample, sequenced in a study of blood T cell repertoires in COVID-19. Method: immunoSEQ multiplex PCR; TCRdb's copy keeps in-frame clones and lacks some. The data show fewer than 95,000 clones, 80% to 90% seen once. Sequences were obtained from peripheral blood. The receptor set was obtained from an elderly woman with acute or convalescent COVID-19.

The chain is built from TRBV6-5 and TRBJ2-7; a weak D match, TRBD2 (5 bases). CDR3 length equals 14 residues. CDR1 and CDR2 (germline): MNHEY, SVGAGI. V lost 4 bases to trimming and J lost 6 bases, with 16 bases between them. The chain's CDR3 is CASSSHPGKGEQYF. The CDR3 DNA sequence: TGTGCCAGCAGTTCTCATCCGGGGAAGGGCGAGCAGTACTTC.

Here the CDR3 reads CASSLQGGNTEAFF. Here the CDR3 DNA reads TGTGCCAGCAGTCTACAGGGGGGGAACACTGAAGCTTTCTTT. The J gene is TRBJ1-1, the V gene TRBV13, with 8 bases matching TRBD1. V was clipped by 6 bases and J by 1 base; unmatched bases: 4. The CDR3 runs to 14 residues. From germline, CDR1 is PRHDT and CDR2 FYEKMQ (reference sequence).

This sequence joins TRBV6-1 and TRBJ1-6, with D perhaps TRBD1 (6 bases). This CDR3 has 20 residues. Germline CDR1 and CDR2: MNHNS and SASEGT. Trimming shortened V by 1 base and J by 0 bases, and 19 bases separated the two germline ends. CDR3 in amino acids: CASSEVPSWGPSSYNSPLHF. The CDR3 coding sequence is TGTGCCAGCAGTGAAGTACCATCGTGGGGGCCGAGCTCCTATAATTCACCCCTCCACTTT.

The chain recombines TRBV10-3 with TRBJ2-1, with TRBD2 matching over 9 bases. The V and J ends lost 6 bases and 4 bases, in that order; junction bases with no gene match: 4. The CDR3 extends over 14 amino acids. Germline values: CDR1 ENHRY, CDR2 SYGVKD. CDR3 bases: TGTGCCATCAGAGCGGGGGGAGATTACAATGAGCAGTTCTTC. This translates into CAIRAGGDYNEQFF.

The rearrangement joins TRBV6-5 to TRBJ1-1, with TRBD1 matching 9 bases. The trim removed 5 bases at V and 5 bases at J, leaving 6 bases unmatched. Looked up from germline, CDR1 is MNHEY and CDR2 is SVGAGI. The length of the CDR3 is 14 residues. DNA of the CDR3: TGTGCCAGCAGTACGGGACAGGGTGGGACTGAAGCTTTCTTT. Protein: CASSTGQGGTEAFF.

The V gene is TRBV29-1, the J gene TRBJ2-1; D gene uncertain. CDR1 is SQVTM, CDR2 ANQGSEA, per germline. V lost 0 bases to trimming and J lost 5 bases, with 8 bases between them. This CDR3 is built from 13 residues. CDR3 coding DNA: TGCAGCGTTGAAGATGGTCAGGACAATGAGCAGTTCTTC. Its translation is CSVEDGQDNEQFF.

The gene calls are TRBV14 and TRBJ1-5; the match to TRBD1 covers 7 bases. This CDR3 is built from 16 residues. Trimming cost V 1 base and J 2 bases; bases outside gene matches: 5. The germline V gene has CDR1 SGHDN and CDR2 FVKESK. In DNA form, the CDR3 reads TGTGCCAGCAGCCAAGGGGGAGGACAGGGCAATCAGCCCCAGCATTTT. Translation gives CASSQGGGQGNQPQHF.

The genes are TRBV10-3 and TRBJ1-5, with D unresolved. This CDR3 spans 18 amino acids. Germline V gene lookup returns CDR1 ENHRY and CDR2 SYGVKD. Between the trimmed V and J ends, which lost 0 bases and 1 base, there was a span of 16 bases. CDR3 nucleotides: TGTGCCATCAGTGAGTCTCCAAGCGGAAGGTTAAGCAATCAGCCCCAGCATTTT. Translation: CAISESPSGRLSNQPQHF.

In this sample, this clone turned up once. The CDR3: CASSPVGLVFSGEQFF. The CDR3 DNA sequence: TGTGCCAGCAGCCCGGTGGGACTAGTCTTTAGCGGAGAGCAGTTCTTC. This chain links TRBV3-1 (or the pseudogene TRBV3-2) with TRBJ2-1; 8 nucleotides align to TRBD2. V was clipped by 4 bases and J by 10 bases; unmatched bases: 15. The length of the CDR3 is 16 residues. Germline CDR1 reads LGHDT; CDR2 reads YNNKEL (reference sequence).

This sequence joins TRBV7-9 and TRBJ1-1, with 8 positions matching TRBD1. J lost 5 bases, V lost 6 bases, and 8 bases had no gene match. This CDR3 contains 14 residues. Germline V gene lookup returns CDR1 SEHNR and CDR2 FQNEAQ (reference sequence). This chain's CDR3 is CASRTTGGGTEAFF. The CDR3 nucleotides read TGTGCCAGCAGAACCACAGGGGGAGGAACTGAAGCTTTCTTT.

The chain has TRBV7-8 and TRBJ2-2; TRBD2 aligns across 11 bases. The CDR3 contains 16 residues. J gave up 1 base and V 5 bases, and 3 bases lay outside the gene matches. Germline V CDR1 and CDR2: SGHVS, FQNEAQ. CDR3 nucleotide sequence: TGTGCCAGCAGCACCGGACTAGCGGGGAACACCGGGGAGCTGTTTTTT. It specifies CASSTGLAGNTGELFF.

Concerning this clone: Other DNA sequences within the sample encode an identical CDR3. The V and J genes are TRBV12-3 or TRBV12-4 and TRBJ2-7; 10 nucleotides line up with TRBD2. The CDR3 sequence is 13 residues long. The V segment lost 6 bases and the J segment 1 base; nucleotides outside the gene matches: 0. The CDR3 protein is CASRTSGSYEQYF. CDR3 sequence (DNA): TGTGCCAGCAGGACTAGCGGGTCCTACGAGCAGTACTTC.

The chain links TRBV27 to TRBJ2-7, with TRBD1 matching 10 bases. The CDR3 extends over 12 amino acids. V dropped 8 bases and J dropped 3; count of bases not matched to a gene: 1. Germline CDR1 and CDR2: MNHEY and SMNVEV (reference sequence). CDR3 sequence reads: CASRTGGYEQYF. In nucleotides, the CDR3 is TGTGCCAGCCGGACAGGGGGCTACGAGCAGTACTTC.

V usage is TRBV2 and J usage is TRBJ1-2; D is undetermined. The germline V gene encodes CDR1 SNHLY and CDR2 FYNNEI. The V end was cut by 7 bases, the J end by 3 bases, with 12 bases between. The CDR3 loop spans 13 amino acids. This CDR3 is CASTPTGDYGYTF. The CDR3 DNA reads TGTGCCAGCACCCCCACCGGTGACTATGGCTACACCTTC.

V and J are TRBV5-4 and TRBJ2-2; maybe TRBD2 (6 bases). V was cut by 2 bases and J by 7 bases, with 15 bases left in between. The germline CDR1 and CDR2 sequences are SGHNT and YYREEE (reference sequence). The CDR3 runs 15 residues. CDR3 protein: CASSFNGRENGELFF. In DNA, the CDR3 is TGTGCCAGCAGCTTCAACGGGAGAGAGAACGGGGAGCTGTTTTTT.